This T cell receptor beta chain was identified in a study of T cell clonotyping in hematopoietic cell transplantation. Recipient blood drawn about 28 days pretransplant and days 30, 100, 180 after. Study outcomes and limitations: Few recipient clonotypes overlapped donors; over 95% were de novo at given depth. CD4 and CD8 repertoire contributions could not be separated without sorting. After transplant, recipient diversity fell while pathologically expanded clonotypes grew through day 180.

Worth noting for this clone: Its antigen is currently unknown.

Produced via immunoSEQ multiplex PCR; TCRdb's table is partial and in-frame only. The sample shows 1,500 to 2,500 clones, about 91% of them seen only once. This TCR was sampled from a female patient aged 50-60 years who had an allogeneic stem cell transplant from a related donor, so the T cells may come from the graft donor. Some clones in this sample may be carry-over from other donors' samples. The source was peripheral blood mononuclear cells, collected 30 days after allogeneic stem cell transplant.

DNA for the CDR3: TGCGCCAGCGGAGGGAACGACGAGCAGTACTTC. It translates to CASGGNDEQYF. The chain uses TRBV5-1 and TRBJ2-7, with D tentatively TRBD2 (6 bases). This CDR3 is built from 11 residues. V was clipped by 7 bases and J by 5 bases, with 10 bases between them. Germline CDR1 reads SGHRS; CDR2 reads YFSETQ.